This TCR beta chain stems from a study of blood T cells in healthy people across ages. A few counts support this clonotype. Next came a second PCR, run for about 6 to 11 cycles, which used a sample-barcoded 5' primer along with a J-beta primer mix. TCRdb re-called the 5' RACE reads through MiXCR, storing one row per CDR3 protein. The sample shows 650,000 to 1,000,000 distinct CDR3 sequences, approximately 35% of them seen only once. The CDR3 contains 14 residues. V lost 3 bases, J lost 8 bases, and 7 bases stayed unmatched. Per the germline V gene, CDR1 is SGHRS and CDR2 is YFSETQ. This receptor was taken from a man in his late teens or twenties in good health. Source material: blood. The chain employs TRBV5-1 and TRBJ1-4; 7 nucleotides agree with TRBD1. CDR3 residues: CASSSLGQHEKLFF. The CDR3 DNA reads as TGCGCCAGCAGCTCCCTGGGACAGCACGAAAAACTGTTTTTT.